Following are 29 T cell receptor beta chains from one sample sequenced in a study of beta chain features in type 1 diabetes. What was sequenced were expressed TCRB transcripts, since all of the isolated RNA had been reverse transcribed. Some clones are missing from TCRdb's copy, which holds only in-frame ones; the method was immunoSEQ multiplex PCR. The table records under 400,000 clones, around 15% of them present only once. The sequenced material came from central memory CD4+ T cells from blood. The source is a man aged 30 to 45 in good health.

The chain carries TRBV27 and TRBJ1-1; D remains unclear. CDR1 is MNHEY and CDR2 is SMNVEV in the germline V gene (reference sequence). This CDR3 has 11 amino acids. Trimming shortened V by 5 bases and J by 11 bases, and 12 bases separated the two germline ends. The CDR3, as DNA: TGTGCCAGCAGTGTACACAACCTTGCTTTCTTT. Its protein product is CASSVHNLAFF.

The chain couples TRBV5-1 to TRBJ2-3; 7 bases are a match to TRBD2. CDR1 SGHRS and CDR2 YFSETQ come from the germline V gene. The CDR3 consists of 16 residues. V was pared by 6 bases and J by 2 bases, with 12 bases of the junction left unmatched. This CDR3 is CASKGSPSGFTDTQYF. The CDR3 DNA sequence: TGCGCCAGCAAGGGAAGTCCTAGCGGATTCACAGATACGCAGTATTTT.

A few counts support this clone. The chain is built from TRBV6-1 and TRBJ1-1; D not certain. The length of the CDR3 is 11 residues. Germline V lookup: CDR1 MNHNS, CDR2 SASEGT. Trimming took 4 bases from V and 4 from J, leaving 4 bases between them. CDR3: CASSVITEAFF. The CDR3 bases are TGTGCCAGCAGTGTAATCACTGAAGCTTTCTTT.

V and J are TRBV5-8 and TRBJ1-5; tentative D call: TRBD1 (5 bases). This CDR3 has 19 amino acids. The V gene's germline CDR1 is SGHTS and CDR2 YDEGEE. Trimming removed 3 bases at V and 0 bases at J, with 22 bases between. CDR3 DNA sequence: TGTGCCAGCAGCTACGAGACAGTCAACCGATGGGATAGCAATCAGCCCCAGCATTTT. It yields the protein CASSYETVNRWDSNQPQHF.

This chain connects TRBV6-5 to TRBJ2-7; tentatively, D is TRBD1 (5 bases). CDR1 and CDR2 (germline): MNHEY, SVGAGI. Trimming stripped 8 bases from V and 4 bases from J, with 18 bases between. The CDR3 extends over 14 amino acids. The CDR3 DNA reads TGTGCCAGCCGCCACGGCCAGGGTATATACGAGCAGTACTTC. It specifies CASRHGQGIYEQYF.

CDR3 sequence (DNA): TGTGCCAGCAGTGAAGTTGGAGGGACCTACGAGCAGTACTTC. The encoded protein is CASSEVGGTYEQYF. V gene TRBV6-5 combines with J gene TRBJ2-7; D possibly corresponds to TRBD2 (6 bases). Germline V gives CDR1 MNHEY, CDR2 SVGAGI. The V end lost 5 bases, the J end lost 2 bases, and 13 bases lay between the germline ends. The length of the CDR3 is 14 residues.

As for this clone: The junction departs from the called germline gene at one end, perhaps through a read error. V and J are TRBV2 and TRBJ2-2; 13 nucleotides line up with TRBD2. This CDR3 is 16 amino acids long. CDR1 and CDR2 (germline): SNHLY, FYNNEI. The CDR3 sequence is CACTGLAGATTGELFF. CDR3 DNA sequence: TGCGCCTGTACTGGACTAGCGGGAGCAACCACCGGGGAGCTGTTTTTT.

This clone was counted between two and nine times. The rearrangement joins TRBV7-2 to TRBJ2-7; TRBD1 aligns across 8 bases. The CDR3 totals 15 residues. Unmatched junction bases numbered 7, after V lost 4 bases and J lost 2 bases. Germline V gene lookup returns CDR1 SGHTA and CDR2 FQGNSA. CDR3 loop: CASSSRTGKAYEQYF. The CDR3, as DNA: TGTGCCAGCAGCTCCCGGACAGGGAAGGCCTACGAGCAGTACTTC.

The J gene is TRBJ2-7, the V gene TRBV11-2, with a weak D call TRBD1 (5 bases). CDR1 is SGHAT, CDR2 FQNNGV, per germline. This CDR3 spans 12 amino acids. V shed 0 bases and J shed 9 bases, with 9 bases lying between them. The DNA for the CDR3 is TGTGCCAGCAGCTTAGACAGGGTGCGGCAGTACGTC. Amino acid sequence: CASSLDRVRQYV.

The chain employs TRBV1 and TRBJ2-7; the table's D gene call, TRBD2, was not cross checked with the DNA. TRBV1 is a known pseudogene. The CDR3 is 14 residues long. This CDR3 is CTSSRAGGSYEQYF. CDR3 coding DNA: TGCACCAGCAGTAGAGCGGGGGGCTCCTACGAGCAGTACTTC.

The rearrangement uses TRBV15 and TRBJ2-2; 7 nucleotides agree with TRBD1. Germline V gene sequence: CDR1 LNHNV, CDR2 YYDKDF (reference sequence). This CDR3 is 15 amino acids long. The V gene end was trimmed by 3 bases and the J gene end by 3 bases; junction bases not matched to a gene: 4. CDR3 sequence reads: CATSSFTGDTGELFF. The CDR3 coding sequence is TGTGCCACCAGCAGCTTTACAGGGGACACCGGGGAGCTGTTTTTT. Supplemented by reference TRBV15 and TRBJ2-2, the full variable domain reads DAMVIQNPRYQVTQFGKPVTLSCSQTLNHNVMYWYQQKSSQAPKLLFHYYDKDFNNEADTPDNFQSRRPNTSFCFLDIRSPGLGDTAMYLCATSSFTGDTGELFFGEGSRLTVL.

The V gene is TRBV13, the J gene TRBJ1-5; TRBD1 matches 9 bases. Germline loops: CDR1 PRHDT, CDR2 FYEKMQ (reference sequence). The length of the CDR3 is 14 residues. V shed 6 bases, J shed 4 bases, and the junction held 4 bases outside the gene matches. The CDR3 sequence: CASSYGQGNQPQHF. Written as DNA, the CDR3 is TGTGCCAGCAGTTACGGACAGGGGAATCAGCCCCAGCATTTT.

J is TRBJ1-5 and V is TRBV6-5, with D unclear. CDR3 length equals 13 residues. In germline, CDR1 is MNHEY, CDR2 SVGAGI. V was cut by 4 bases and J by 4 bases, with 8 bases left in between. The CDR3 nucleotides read TGTGCCAGCAGTTCCGGGCTTAATCAGCCCCAGCATTTT. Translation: CASSSGLNQPQHF.

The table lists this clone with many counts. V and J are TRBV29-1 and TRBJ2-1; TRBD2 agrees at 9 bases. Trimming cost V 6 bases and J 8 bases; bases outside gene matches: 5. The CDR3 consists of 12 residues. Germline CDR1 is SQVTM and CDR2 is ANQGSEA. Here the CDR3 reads CSVSSGSDEQFF. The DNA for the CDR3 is TGCAGCGTGAGTAGCGGGAGCGATGAGCAGTTCTTC.

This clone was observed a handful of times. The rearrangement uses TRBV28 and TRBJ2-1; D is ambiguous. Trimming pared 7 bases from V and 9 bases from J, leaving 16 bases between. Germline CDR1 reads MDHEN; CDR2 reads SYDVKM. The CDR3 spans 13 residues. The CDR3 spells CASTPSLVSEQFF. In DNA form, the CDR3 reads TGTGCCAGCACCCCTTCTTTAGTGTCTGAGCAGTTCTTC.

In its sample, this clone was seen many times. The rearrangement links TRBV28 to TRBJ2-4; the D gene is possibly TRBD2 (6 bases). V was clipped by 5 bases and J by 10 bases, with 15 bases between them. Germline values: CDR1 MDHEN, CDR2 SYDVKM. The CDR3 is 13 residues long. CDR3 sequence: CASSNGFRGIQYF. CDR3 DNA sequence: TGTGCCAGCAGTAACGGCTTCCGGGGGATTCAGTACTTC.

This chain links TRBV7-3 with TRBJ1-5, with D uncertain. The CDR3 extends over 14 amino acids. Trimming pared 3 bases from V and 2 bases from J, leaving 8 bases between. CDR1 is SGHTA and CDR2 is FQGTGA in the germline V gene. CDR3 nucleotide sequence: TGTGCCAGCAGCTTGGCTGGGGGCAATCAGCCCCAGCATTTT. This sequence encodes CASSLAGGNQPQHF. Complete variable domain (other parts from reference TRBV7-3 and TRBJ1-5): GAGVSQTPSNKVTEKGKYVELRCDPISGHTALYWYRQSLGQGPEFLIYFQGTGAADDSGLPNDRFFAVRPEGSVSTLKIQRTERGDSAVYLCASSLAGGNQPQHFGDGTRLSIL.

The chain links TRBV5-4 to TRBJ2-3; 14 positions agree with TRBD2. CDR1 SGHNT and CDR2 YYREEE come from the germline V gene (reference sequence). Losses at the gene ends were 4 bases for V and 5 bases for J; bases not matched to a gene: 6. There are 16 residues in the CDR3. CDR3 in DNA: TGTGCCAGCAGCCTGACTAGCGGGGGGGCGAGAGATACGCAGTATTTT. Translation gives CASSLTSGGARDTQYF.

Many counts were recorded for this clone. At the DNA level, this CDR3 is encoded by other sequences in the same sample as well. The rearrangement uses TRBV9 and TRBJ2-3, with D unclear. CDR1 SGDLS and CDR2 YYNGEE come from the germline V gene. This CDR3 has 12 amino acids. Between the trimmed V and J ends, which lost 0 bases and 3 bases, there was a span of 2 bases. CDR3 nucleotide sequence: TGTGCCAGCAGCGTAGGAACAGATACGCAGTATTTT. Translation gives CASSVGTDTQYF.

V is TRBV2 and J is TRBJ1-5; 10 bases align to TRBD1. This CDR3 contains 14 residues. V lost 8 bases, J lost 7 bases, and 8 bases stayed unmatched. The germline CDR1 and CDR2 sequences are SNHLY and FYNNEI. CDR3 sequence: CASGRDRGDQPQHF. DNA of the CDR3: TGTGCCAGCGGCCGGGACAGGGGAGACCAGCCCCAGCATTTT.

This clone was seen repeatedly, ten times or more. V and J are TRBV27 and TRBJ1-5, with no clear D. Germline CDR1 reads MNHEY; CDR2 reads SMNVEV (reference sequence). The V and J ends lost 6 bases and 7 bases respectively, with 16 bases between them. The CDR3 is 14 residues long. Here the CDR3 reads CASRGLTPGQPQHF. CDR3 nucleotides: TGTGCCAGCAGGGGCCTGACCCCCGGGCAGCCCCAGCATTTT.

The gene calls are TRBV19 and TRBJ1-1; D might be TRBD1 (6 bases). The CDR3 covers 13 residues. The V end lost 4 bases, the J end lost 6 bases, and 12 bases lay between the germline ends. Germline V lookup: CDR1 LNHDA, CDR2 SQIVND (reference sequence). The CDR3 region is CASSRTDAPEAFF. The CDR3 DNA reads TGTGCCAGTAGTAGGACAGATGCACCTGAAGCTTTCTTT.

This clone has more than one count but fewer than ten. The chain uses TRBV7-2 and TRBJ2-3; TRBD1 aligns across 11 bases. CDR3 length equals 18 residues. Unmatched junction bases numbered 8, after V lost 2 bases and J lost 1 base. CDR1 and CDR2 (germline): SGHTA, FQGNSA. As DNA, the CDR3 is TGTGCCAGCAGCTTACAGGACAGGGGGCGTTTGGGCACAGATACGCAGTATTTT. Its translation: CASSLQDRGRLGTDTQYF.

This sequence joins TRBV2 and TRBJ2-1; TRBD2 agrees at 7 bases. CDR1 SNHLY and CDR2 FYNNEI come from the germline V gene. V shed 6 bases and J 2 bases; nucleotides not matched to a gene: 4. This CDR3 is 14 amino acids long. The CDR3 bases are TGTGCCAGCAGGCGGGAGTTGACCTACAATGAGCAGTTCTTC. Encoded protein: CASRRELTYNEQFF.

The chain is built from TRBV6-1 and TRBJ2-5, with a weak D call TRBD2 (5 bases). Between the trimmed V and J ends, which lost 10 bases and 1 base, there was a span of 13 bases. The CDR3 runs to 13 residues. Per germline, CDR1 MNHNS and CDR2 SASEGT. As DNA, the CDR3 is TGTGCCACCGCATCGGGGTCCCAAGAGACCCAGTACTTC. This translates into CATASGSQETQYF.

The DNA of the CDR3 is TGTGCCAGCAGCTCCCTGGGACTAGCGTTCCCCGATGAGCAGTTCTTC. It yields the protein CASSSLGLAFPDEQFF. This rearrangement joins TRBV11-2 to TRBJ2-1, with TRBD2 matching over 10 bases. Trimming removed 4 bases from V and 8 bases from J; junction bases left unmatched: 11. This CDR3 has 16 amino acids. Germline CDR1 is SGHAT and CDR2 is FQNNGV.

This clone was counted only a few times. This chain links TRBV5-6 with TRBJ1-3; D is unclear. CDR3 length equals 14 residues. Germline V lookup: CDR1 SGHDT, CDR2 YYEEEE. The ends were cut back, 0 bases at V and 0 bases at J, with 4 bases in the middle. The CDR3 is CASSLVSSGNTIYF. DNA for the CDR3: TGTGCCAGCAGCTTGGTCAGCTCTGGAAACACCATATATTTT.

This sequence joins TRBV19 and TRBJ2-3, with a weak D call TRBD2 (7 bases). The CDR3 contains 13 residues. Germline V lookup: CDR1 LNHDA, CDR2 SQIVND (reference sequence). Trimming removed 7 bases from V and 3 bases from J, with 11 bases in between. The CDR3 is CASMGRGTDTQYF. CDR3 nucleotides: TGTGCCAGTATGGGGAGGGGGACAGATACGCAGTATTTT.

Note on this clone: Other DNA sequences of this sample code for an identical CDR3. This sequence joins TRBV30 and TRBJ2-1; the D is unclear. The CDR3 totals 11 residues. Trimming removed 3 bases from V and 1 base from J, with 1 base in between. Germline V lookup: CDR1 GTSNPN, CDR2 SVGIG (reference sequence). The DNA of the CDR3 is TGTGCCTGGAGGTCCTACAATGAGCAGTTCTTC. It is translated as CAWRSYNEQFF.